This paragraph covers one T cell receptor (beta chain) sequence. This clone's antigen is unknown. The input lacks base qualities; no much larger clone sits a single base away. The receptor library was made with the immunoSEQ multiplex PCR assay. The source is immuneACCESS, and TCRdb retained only in-frame sequences with V and J called. Part of the clones is not carried over; for the studies checked, unresolved V genes explain less than half of this, and the remainder is unexplained. In all, the sample holds over 150,000 clones, and roughly nine tenths of those were seen once. The leading ten clones occupy roughly 1.5% of the sample. The data originate from a study of control samples from healthy donors and cancer patients (dated by TCRdb to the early 2020s). The CDR3 goes from the cysteine to the phenylalanine over 16 residues. Only CDR3 DNA remains: 48 bases, in frame from the first base. Trimming costs V 5 bases and J 6 bases, and their ends lie 19 bases apart. CDR1 SGHTA and CDR2 FQGTGA were looked up in the germline V gene.

The chain was built from TRBV7-3 and TRBJ2-2; the D gene is perhaps TRBD1, on 5 matching bases. The source of this sequence is a man aged 25-40 years in good health. Material: blood. In nucleotide form, the sequence is TGTGCCAGCAGCCCAGAAAACAGGTTTAGGGCCGGGGAGCTGTTTTTT. Translation gives CASSPENRFRAGELFF.